One T cell receptor beta chain is described in this entry. Its matching antigen is unknown. The record originates from a study of T cells in Graves' hyperthyroidism and ophthalmopathy. As for the study in general: Before treatment of any kind, peripheral blood was taken at initial diagnosis.

Germline CDR1 and CDR2: MGHRA and YSYEKL. V was shortened by 2 bases and J by 0 bases, with 10 bases between the two germline ends. This CDR3 has 15 residues. Researchers amplified the TCR beta CDR3 regions from RNA transcripts. The TCR CDR3 was amplified in a first-round RT-PCR using the HTBI primer set. Via MiXCR, TCRdb re-called the multiplex PCR reads, giving one row per CDR3 protein. The table lists some 400,000 distinct CDR3 sequences, approximately 15% of them singletons, with less than 25% in the top ten. Notes on the study in general: Ophthalmopathy, which appeared later, was predicted by the model a median about 6 months before onset.

Using around 10 ml of fresh peripheral blood, PBMCs were prepared. The source of this sequence is a young man with Graves' hyperthyroidism that later progressed to Graves' ophthalmopathy. The V call is TRBV4-1, the J call TRBJ1-2; D unclear. Specimen: blood. This chain's CDR3 is CASSQTQQANYGYTF. In DNA form, the CDR3 reads TGCGCCAGCAGCCAAACACAGCAAGCTAACTATGGCTACACCTTC.